This T cell receptor (beta chain) is drawn from a study of blood T cells in healthy people across ages. Combining a sample-barcoded 5' primer with a J-beta primer mix, a second PCR ran for 7 to 11 cycles. One entry per CDR3 protein results from TCRdb running MiXCR on the 5' RACE reads. The sample holds 1,500,000 or so distinct CDR3 sequences, 42% seen once. Every participating donor contributed 9.5 to 10 milliliters of peripheral blood through a draw. The CDR3 consists of 13 residues. The V end lost 3 bases, the J end lost 5 bases, and 11 bases lay between the germline ends. Germline V gene data show CDR1 as DFQATT and CDR2 as SNEGSKA (reference sequence). Overall study findings and caveats: Expanded clonotype shifts may have been confounded, as the donors had an unknown CMV status.

Comment on this clonotype: Its antigen is currently unknown.

This TCR derives from a woman under 30 in good health. Material for sequencing was blood. The gene calls are TRBV20-1 and TRBJ1-5; a possible D gene is TRBD1 (5 bases). As DNA, the CDR3 is TGCAGTGCTAGGGGGGAGGGTGATCAGCCCCAGCATTTT. This translates into CSARGEGDQPQHF.